This T cell receptor (beta chain) was documented in a study of shared clonotypes between healthy human individuals. General study findings and limits: Only blood was sampled; tissue repertoires likely differ. The donor pool, a small one, limited the genetic and exposure-history diversity represented. Deeper or shallower sequencing was expected to change how clonotypes are shared among donors.

Worth noting for this clone: Its antigen is not identified. Other DNA sequences in this specimen translate into the identical CDR3.

At a deep level, the assay was run. Profiling relied on immunoSEQ multiplex PCR, and the TCRdb table lists in-frame clones only, not all of them. The table shows about half a million clones, with almost 80% occurring only once. The CDR3 runs 13 residues. V was trimmed by 1 base and J by 3 bases, leaving 6 bases between them. CDR1 and CDR2 from the germline V gene are SGHTA and FQGTGA. This clonotype was obtained from a woman aged 40 to 50 in good health. Some clones in this sample may be carry-over from other donors' samples. This rearrangement joins TRBV7-3 to TRBJ1-1, with D unclear. The sequenced material came from PBMCs. Here the CDR3 DNA reads TGTGCCAGCAGCTTAAGCGGGGACACTGAAGCTTTCTTT. This sequence encodes CASSLSGDTEAFF. The entire variable domain, with the rest obtained from reference TRBV7-3 and TRBJ1-1, is as follows: GAGVSQTPSNKVTEKGKYVELRCDPISGHTALYWYRQSLGQGPEFLIYFQGTGAADDSGLPNDRFFAVRPEGSVSTLKIQRTERGDSAVYLCASSLSGDTEAFFGQGTRLTVV.